The following is a T cell receptor (beta chain) sequence with its context. The antigen is unknown. The data are from a study of T cells expressing NK-cell markers. Study as a whole: It was sorted CD3+CD56+NKG2C+, CD3+CD56+NKG2C- and CD3+CD56-NKG2C+ T cells that supplied the TCR beta repertoires. Seven of eight sequenced donors tested HCMV-seropositive; one tested seronegative.

TCRdb derives one entry per CDR3 protein from the 5' RACE reads, leaving out DNA. This repertoire includes 300,000 to 450,000 distinct CDR3 sequences. CDR1 and CDR2 (germline): DFQATT, SNEGSKA (reference sequence). The CDR3 is 14 amino acids. Findings and limits, study-wide: HCMV specificity was not established for the expanded NKG2C+ T cell clones. One observes that, in a handful of donors, these clonotypes were also the leading ones within the CD3+CD56-NKG2C+ fraction.

The sequence came from a man aged 18-70 years in good health. The sample consisted of blood T cells: a sorted CD56 or NKG2C T cell subset, CD4+ or CD8+ T cells, or bulk PBMC T cells (not recorded which). V and J are TRBV20-1 and TRBJ1-6; TCRdb returns TRBD1, unconfirmable since there is no DNA. The CDR3 is CSARTGWVGSPLHF.